Following are 6 T cell receptor beta chains from one sample sequenced in a study of identical twins. Each CDR3 protein gets one entry after TCRdb re-called the 5' RACE reads with MiXCR. Of 690,000 or so distinct CDR3 sequences listed, about 9.4% are singletons. This sample was shared with a second study, whose subject was yellow fever vaccine responses in identical twins.

Sequencing used PBMCs. The source of these receptors is a woman between 18 and 29 years old in good health.

This clonotype showed up just a few times. The chain is built from TRBV28 and TRBJ2-1; 8 positions agree with TRBD1. CDR3 length: 17 residues. Per the germline V gene, CDR1 is MDHEN and CDR2 is SYDVKM. V shed 3 bases and J 7 bases; nucleotides not matched to a gene: 14. The CDR3 coding sequence is TGTGCCAGCAGTTTTGACCTGGACAGGGCCGAAAGGAATGAGCAGTTCTTC. It yields the protein CASSFDLDRAERNEQFF. The whole variable domain, remainder taken from reference TRBV28 and TRBJ2-1, is DVKVTQSSRYLVKRTGEKVFLECVQDMDHENMFWYRQDPGLGLRLIYFSYDVKMKEKGDIPEGYSVSREKKERFSLILESASTNQTSMYLCASSFDLDRAERNEQFFGPGTRLTVL.

The chain carries TRBV11-1 and TRBJ2-3; maybe TRBD1 (6 bases). Germline CDR1 and CDR2: SGHAT and FQDESV (reference sequence). The CDR3 runs 15 residues. Deletions cut 7 bases from V and 6 bases from J, with 20 bases between. CDR3 sequence reads: CASTKTRLGADTQYF. CDR3 coding DNA: TGTGCCAGCACGAAGACCCGTCTGGGGGCTGATACGCAGTATTTT.

This clonotype was seen many times. The rearrangement links TRBV11-1 to TRBJ1-5, with 10 bases identical to TRBD1. Trimming took 1 base from V and 2 from J; bases not matched to a gene: 8. The CDR3 length is 18 residues. Germline V CDR1 and CDR2: SGHAT, FQDESV (reference sequence). The CDR3 DNA is TGTGCCAGCAGCTTAGACCCATACGGACAGGGGGGCAATCAGCCCCAGCATTTT. Translation: CASSLDPYGQGGNQPQHF. The full variable domain, its missing parts supplied by reference TRBV11-1 and TRBJ1-5, is EAEVAQSPRYKITEKSQAVAFWCDPISGHATLYWYRQILGQGPELLVQFQDESVVDDSQLPKDRFSAERLKGVDSTLKIQPAELGDSAMYLCASSLDPYGQGGNQPQHFGDGTRLSIL.

This clonotype was recorded many times. The chain is built from TRBV4-2 and TRBJ2-7; D is undetermined. There are 14 residues in the CDR3. The germline V gene has CDR1 LGHNA and CDR2 YNFKEQ. The V gene lost 4 bases and the J gene lost 1 base, with 11 bases spanning the gap. The CDR3 nucleotides are TGTGCCAGCAGCCCCCGAACATCATCCTACGAGCAGTACTTC. This translates into CASSPRTSSYEQYF.

This clonotype was counted a few times. The rearrangement links TRBV7-2 to TRBJ2-2; TRBD2 might be the D (5 bases). This CDR3 has 14 residues. CDR1 SGHTA and CDR2 FQGNSA come from the germline V gene. V was clipped by 3 bases and J by 5 bases, with 10 bases between them. The CDR3 DNA is TGTGCCAGCAGCTTCGGGGATAGAACCGGGGAGCTGTTTTTT. Amino acids: CASSFGDRTGELFF.

V usage is TRBV6-6 and J usage is TRBJ2-2; no definite D call. Germline CDR1 is MNHNY and CDR2 is SVGAGI (reference sequence). Trimming left V 3 bases short and J 9 bases short, with 11 bases between. The CDR3 runs 13 residues. In DNA form, the CDR3 reads TGTGCCAGCAGTTATTTACTCGCCCGGGAGCTGTTTTTT. Translation: CASSYLLARELFF.